Shown below are 12 T cell receptor beta chains from a single sample sequenced in a study of cytomegalovirus exposure and HLA in healthy donors. Use of 60 Vbeta and 13 Jbeta primers characterized the PCR. The protocol was immunoSEQ multiplex PCR, while the TCRdb copy is restricted to in-frame clones and leaves out a portion. The table has roughly 130,000 clones, roughly 80% seen once; the top ten hold approximately 8.2%. The sample consisted of PBMCs. Receptors originate from a woman in her fifties or sixties in good health and CMV-seropositive.

The DNA for the CDR3 is TGTGCCAGCAGCTACACCGGGACAGTGGGGTATGGCTTTAGTTCCTACGAGCAGTACTTC. Amino acids: CASSYTGTVGYGFSSYEQYF. The chain couples TRBV5-8 to TRBJ2-7, with 7 positions matching TRBD1. V trimming: 3 bases; J trimming: 1 base; junction bases outside the gene matches: 22. There are 20 residues in the CDR3. The germline V gene has CDR1 SGHTS and CDR2 YDEGEE. The full variable domain, in which reference TRBV5-8 and TRBJ2-7 provide the parts outside the CDR3, is EAGVTQSPTHLIKTRGQQATLRCSPISGHTSVYWYQQALGLGLQFLLWYDEGEERNRGNFPPRFSGRQFPNYSSELNVNALELEDSALYLCASSYTGTVGYGFSSYEQYFGPGTRLTVT.

V gene TRBV4-2 combines with J gene TRBJ2-7, with D possibly matching TRBD1 (6 bases). Germline lookup yields CDR1 LGHNA and CDR2 YNFKEQ. V lost 2 bases and J lost 4, with 9 bases in between. The length of the CDR3 is 13 residues. This chain's CDR3 is CASSQPGQYEQYF. For the CDR3, the DNA is TGTGCCAGCAGCCAACCGGGACAATACGAGCAGTACTTC.

The rearrangement links TRBV18 to TRBJ1-1; no reliable D call. The V end was cut by 4 bases, the J end by 1 base, with 10 bases between. In germline, CDR1 is KGHSH, CDR2 LQKENI. The CDR3 totals 14 residues. CDR3 sequence reads: CASSRGEGNTEAFF. The CDR3 nucleotides are TGTGCCAGCTCACGCGGAGAAGGGAACACTGAAGCTTTCTTT.

This clone was detected once. This chain connects TRBV7-6 to TRBJ2-3, with D unclear. Trimming took off 4 bases at V and 1 base at J, with 12 bases between the two ends. The CDR3 runs to 15 residues. Germline V gene sequence: CDR1 SGHVS, CDR2 FNYEAQ. CDR3 amino acids: CASSSALGGTDTQYF. CDR3 nucleotide sequence: TGTGCCAGCAGCTCCGCGCTAGGAGGCACAGATACGCAGTATTTT.

The chain is built from TRBV7-2 and TRBJ2-5; D might be TRBD2 (7 bases). V lost 1 base to trimming and J lost 2 bases, with 17 bases between them. CDR1 is SGHTA and CDR2 is FQGNSA in the germline V gene. The CDR3 is 17 amino acids. CDR3 nucleotide sequence: TGTGCCAGCAGCTTAGTTATTGGCGGGGGCGGGCAAGAGACCCAGTACTTC. Amino acids: CASSLVIGGGGQETQYF. The whole variable domain, filled in from reference TRBV7-2 and TRBJ2-5, reads GAGVSQSPSNKVTEKGKDVELRCDPISGHTALYWYRQSLGQGLEFLIYFQGNSAPDKSGLPSDRFSAERTGGSVSTLTIQRTQQEDSAVYLCASSLVIGGGGQETQYFGPGTRLLVL.

As DNA, the CDR3 is TGTGCCAGCAGTGCTTCTTCGGGGACTGAAGCTTTCTTT. Amino acids: CASSASSGTEAFF. The chain joins TRBV2 to TRBJ1-1; no reliable D call. Per the germline V gene, CDR1 is SNHLY and CDR2 is FYNNEI. The V end lost 4 bases, the J end lost 5 bases, and 11 bases lay between the germline ends. The CDR3 sequence is 13 residues long.

The chain uses TRBV5-1 and TRBJ2-5; 11 positions match TRBD2. Trimming at V came to 4 bases and at J to 5 bases, leaving 7 bases not matched to a gene. CDR1 SGHRS and CDR2 YFSETQ come from the germline V gene. The CDR3 covers 15 residues. The CDR3 DNA is TGCGCCAGCAGCGCTCGGCTAGCGGGGGGTGAGACCCAGTACTTC. This gives the protein CASSARLAGGETQYF.

The chain employs TRBV29-1 and TRBJ1-2, with TRBD1 identical over 11 bases. Germline V lookup: CDR1 SQVTM, CDR2 ANQGSEA. CDR3 length: 15 residues. Trimming removed 4 bases from V and 2 bases from J; junction bases left unmatched: 6. CDR3 region: CSVGPDRGLNYGYTF. The CDR3 nucleotides read TGCAGCGTTGGGCCGGACAGGGGGCTCAACTATGGCTACACCTTC.

This clone showed up just once. This chain uses TRBV11-2 with TRBJ2-6; D is possibly TRBD2 (5 bases). The CDR3 is made up of 17 amino acids. CDR1 SGHAT and CDR2 FQNNGV come from the germline V gene. Trimming took off 0 bases at V and 2 bases at J, with 11 bases between the two ends. The CDR3 sequence is CASSLDLGVPGANVLTF. The CDR3, as DNA: TGTGCCAGCAGCTTAGATCTGGGAGTACCTGGGGCCAACGTCCTGACTTTC.

This rearrangement joins TRBV19 to TRBJ2-2; the D gene is possibly TRBD1 (5 bases). CDR1 and CDR2 (germline): LNHDA, SQIVND (reference sequence). This CDR3 contains 13 residues. The V end lost 3 bases, the J end lost 6 bases, and 8 bases lay between the germline ends. For the CDR3, the DNA is TGTGCCAGTAGTATCAGGGTCCCCGGGGAGCTGTTTTTT. This sequence encodes CASSIRVPGELFF.

J is TRBJ1-6 and V is TRBV6-1, with a tentative D call TRBD1 (5 bases). Germline values: CDR1 MNHNS, CDR2 SASEGT. V lost 8 bases, J lost 7 bases, and 12 bases lay in between. The CDR3 contains 13 residues. CDR3 protein: CASGRGQNSPLHF. The CDR3 region has the DNA TGTGCCAGCGGCCGTGGACAAAATTCACCCCTCCACTTT.

V usage is TRBV9 and J usage is TRBJ2-3, with a tentative D call TRBD2 (5 bases). V lost 3 bases to trimming and J lost 5 bases, with 13 bases between them. The CDR3 is 14 residues long. The V gene's germline CDR1 is SGDLS and CDR2 YYNGEE. This CDR3 is CASSGLIRGDTQYF. Here the CDR3 DNA reads TGTGCCAGCAGCGGACTGATCCGGGGAGATACGCAGTATTTT.